The TCR beta chain under discussion was sequenced for a study of CD8+ T cells in alopecia areata. Points from the study as a whole: Sharing of TCR sequences between patients (possibly for HLA-related reasons) was less clear than in mice. Sequenced scalp T cells also include alphabeta T cells resident in normal skin.

Germline loops: CDR1 PRHDT, CDR2 FYEKMQ (reference sequence). The CDR3 length is 13 residues. Trimming cost V 2 bases and J 3 bases, with 4 bases left between them. Following extraction, RNA underwent reverse transcription to cDNA, which served as the sequencing template. Using immunoSEQ multiplex PCR, the repertoire was profiled, and TCRdb retains in-frame clones only, with some absent. The table records about 130,000 clones, roughly 50% of them present only once. Samples from alopecia areata patients were lesional scalp punch biopsies and peripheral blood. A note on this clone: Its antigen is unknown.

The chain is built from TRBV13 and TRBJ2-2, with D unresolved. The sequencing used CD8+ T cells sorted from blood, collected at week 0. The origin of this receptor is a human donor with alopecia areata. CDR3 in amino acids: CASSLMDTGELFF. The CDR3, as DNA: TGTGCCAGCAGCTTAATGGACACCGGGGAGCTGTTTTTT.